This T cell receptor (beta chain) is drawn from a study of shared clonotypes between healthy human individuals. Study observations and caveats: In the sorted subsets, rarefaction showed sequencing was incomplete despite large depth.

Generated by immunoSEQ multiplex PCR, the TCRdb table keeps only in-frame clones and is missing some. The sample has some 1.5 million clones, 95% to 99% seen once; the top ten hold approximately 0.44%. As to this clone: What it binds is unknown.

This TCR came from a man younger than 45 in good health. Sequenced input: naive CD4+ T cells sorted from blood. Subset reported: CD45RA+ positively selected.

CDR3 DNA: TGCAGCGTAATAGCGGATAGCACAGATACGCAGTATTTT. It specifies CSVIADSTDTQYF. J is TRBJ2-3 and V is TRBV29-1; TRBD2 might be the D (6 bases). Germline lookup yields CDR1 SQVTM and CDR2 ANQGSEA. Between the trimmed V and J ends, which lost 6 bases and 0 bases, there was a span of 10 bases. This CDR3 spans 13 amino acids.